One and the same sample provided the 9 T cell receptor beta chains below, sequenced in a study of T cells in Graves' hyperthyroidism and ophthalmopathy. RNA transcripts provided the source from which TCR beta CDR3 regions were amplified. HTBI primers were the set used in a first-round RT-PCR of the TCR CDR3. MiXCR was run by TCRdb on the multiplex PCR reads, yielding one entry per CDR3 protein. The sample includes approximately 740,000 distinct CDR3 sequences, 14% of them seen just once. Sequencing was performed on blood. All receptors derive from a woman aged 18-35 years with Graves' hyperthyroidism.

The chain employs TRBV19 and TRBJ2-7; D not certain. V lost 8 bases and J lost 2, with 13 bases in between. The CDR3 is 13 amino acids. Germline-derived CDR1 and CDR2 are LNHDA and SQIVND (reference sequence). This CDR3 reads CASAPGRTYEQYF. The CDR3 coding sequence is TGTGCCAGTGCACCGGGCAGGACCTACGAGCAGTACTTC.

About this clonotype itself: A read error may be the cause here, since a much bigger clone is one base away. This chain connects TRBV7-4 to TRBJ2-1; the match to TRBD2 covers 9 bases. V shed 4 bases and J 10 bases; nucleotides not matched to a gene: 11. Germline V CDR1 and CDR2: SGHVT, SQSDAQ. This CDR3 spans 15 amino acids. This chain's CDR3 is CASSSGLALPGEQFF. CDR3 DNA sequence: TGTGCCAGCAGCTCGGGACTAGCTCTCCCAGGGGAGCAGTTCTTC.

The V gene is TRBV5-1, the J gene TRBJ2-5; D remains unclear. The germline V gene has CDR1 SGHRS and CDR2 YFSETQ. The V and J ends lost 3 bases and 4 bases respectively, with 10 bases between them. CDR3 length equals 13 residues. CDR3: CASSSYPLETQYF. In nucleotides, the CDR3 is TGCGCCAGCAGCTCCTACCCTTTAGAGACCCAGTACTTC.

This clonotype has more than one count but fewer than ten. DNA of the CDR3: TGTGCCAGCAGCGGGGAGGGCCCCTCCTACAATGAGCAGTTCTTC. This gives the protein CASSGEGPSYNEQFF. This rearrangement joins TRBV5-6 to TRBJ2-1, with 7 bases aligning to TRBD2. Per the germline V gene, CDR1 is SGHDT and CDR2 is YYEEEE. V was clipped by 4 bases and J by 0 bases; unmatched bases: 4. CDR3 length: 15 residues.

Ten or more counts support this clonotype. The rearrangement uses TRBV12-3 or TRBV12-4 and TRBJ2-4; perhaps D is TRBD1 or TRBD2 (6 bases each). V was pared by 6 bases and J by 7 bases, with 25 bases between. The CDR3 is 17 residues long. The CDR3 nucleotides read TGTGCCAGCAGGGATGAAACAATGAGGGGGGCGCAGAACATTCAGTACTTC. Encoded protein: CASRDETMRGAQNIQYF.

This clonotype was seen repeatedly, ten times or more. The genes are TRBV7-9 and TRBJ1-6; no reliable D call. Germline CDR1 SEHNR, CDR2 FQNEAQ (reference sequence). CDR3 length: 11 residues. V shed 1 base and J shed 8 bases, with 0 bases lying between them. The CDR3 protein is CASSLDSPLHF. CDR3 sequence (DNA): TGTGCCAGCAGCTTAGATTCACCCCTCCACTTT.

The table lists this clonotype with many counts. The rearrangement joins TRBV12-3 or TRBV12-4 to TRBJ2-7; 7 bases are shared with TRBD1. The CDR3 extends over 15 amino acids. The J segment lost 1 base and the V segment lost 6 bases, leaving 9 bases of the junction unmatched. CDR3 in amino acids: CASSPGGRGSYEQYF. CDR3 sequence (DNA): TGTGCCAGCAGCCCCGGAGGCAGGGGGTCCTACGAGCAGTACTTC.

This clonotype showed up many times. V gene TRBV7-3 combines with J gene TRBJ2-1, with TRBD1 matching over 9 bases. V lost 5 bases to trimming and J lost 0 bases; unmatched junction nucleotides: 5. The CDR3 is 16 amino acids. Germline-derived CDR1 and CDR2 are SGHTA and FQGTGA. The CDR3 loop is CASSPSTGGSYNEQFF. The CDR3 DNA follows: TGTGCCAGCAGCCCTTCGACAGGGGGCTCCTACAATGAGCAGTTCTTC.

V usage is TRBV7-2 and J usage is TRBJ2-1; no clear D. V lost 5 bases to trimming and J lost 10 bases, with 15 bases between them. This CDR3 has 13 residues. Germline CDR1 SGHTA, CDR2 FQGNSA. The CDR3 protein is CASSPKQALEQFF. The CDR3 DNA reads TGTGCCAGCAGCCCAAAGCAGGCTCTAGAGCAGTTCTTC.